These 20 T cell receptor beta chains were all obtained from the same sample, sequenced in a study of blood T cell repertoires in COVID-19 (TCRdb year 2020). Library preparation employed the immunoSEQ multiplex PCR assay. TCRdb holds this immuneACCESS table with in-frame rearrangements only. Some clones are missing; in checked studies, unresolved V genes explain under half, and the rest has no known cause. For this sample the table gives approximately 29,000 clones, of which more than 85% were detected only once. Of the sample, roughly 0.8% falls within the top ten clones. Sequencing was performed on peripheral blood. Receptor source: a woman aged 70-85 years with COVID-19, enrolled during active disease.

The V and J genes are TRBV3-1 (or the pseudogene TRBV3-2) and TRBJ2-5, with D tentatively TRBD1 (5 bases). The germline V gene has CDR1 LGHDT and CDR2 YNNKEL (reference sequence). V was shortened by 1 base and J by 5 bases, with 11 bases between the two germline ends. CDR3 length: 14 amino acids. The CDR3 nucleotides are TGTGCCAGCAGCCAAGGGGGCAGGGTTGAGACCCAGTACTTC. This gives the protein CASSQGGRVETQYF.

V gene TRBV5-4 combines with J gene TRBJ1-4; tentative D call: TRBD1 (6 bases). The CDR3 length is 14 residues. Looked up from germline, CDR1 is SGHNT and CDR2 is YYREEE (reference sequence). Trimming left V 2 bases short and J 7 bases short, with 12 bases between. In DNA form, the CDR3 reads TGTGCCAGCAGCTTACAGGGCTCCGGTGAAAAACTGTTTTTT. Translating gives CASSLQGSGEKLFF.

The chain is built from TRBV7-9 and TRBJ2-2, with a tentative D call TRBD1 (5 bases). Germline V CDR1 and CDR2: SEHNR, FQNEAQ (reference sequence). This CDR3 has 13 amino acids. V was pared by 5 bases and J by 7 bases, with 11 bases between. CDR3 amino acids: CASSQSGYGELFF. The DNA of the CDR3 is TGTGCCAGCAGCCAGTCAGGGTACGGGGAGCTGTTTTTT.

Only one count was recorded for this clone. This sequence joins TRBV19 and TRBJ1-5, with 7 nucleotides matching TRBD1. Per germline, CDR1 LNHDA and CDR2 SQIVND (reference sequence). Trimming cost V 10 bases and J 0 bases; bases outside gene matches: 18. The CDR3 sequence is 18 residues long. The CDR3 coding sequence is TGTGCCACCAAACGGTCCAGGGACAGAACCGGTAGCAATCAGCCCCAGCATTTT. Its translation: CATKRSRDRTGSNQPQHF.

The table lists this clone with a count of one. The chain combines TRBV7-3 with TRBJ2-5, with TRBD2 as a possible D gene (6 bases). CDR3 size: 14 residues. Germline CDR1 is SGHTA and CDR2 is FQGTGA. Trimming removed 11 bases from V and 5 bases from J, with 21 bases in between. CDR3 loop: CASAIAEGGETQYF. DNA of the CDR3: TGTGCCTCCGCCATAGCGGAGGGCGGGGAGACCCAGTACTTC.

This chain uses TRBV6-2 or TRBV6-3 with TRBJ1-6, with unresolved D. Germline CDR1 MNHEY, CDR2 SVGEGT. The CDR3 is made up of 15 amino acids. Trimming removed 5 bases from V and 9 bases from J, with 17 bases in between. The CDR3 sequence: CASSPDNVMGSPLHF. CDR3 nucleotide sequence: TGTGCCAGCAGTCCAGACAACGTGATGGGTTCACCCCTCCACTTT.

The chain couples TRBV4-3 to TRBJ2-7; 9 positions agree with TRBD1. The V and J ends lost 1 base and 2 bases, in that order; junction bases with no gene match: 9. In germline, CDR1 is LGHNA, CDR2 YSLEER. This CDR3 has 17 residues. The CDR3 spells CASSQVIWGQGPYEQYF. The CDR3 DNA is TGCGCCAGCAGCCAAGTTATTTGGGGACAGGGCCCCTACGAGCAGTACTTC.

The V gene is TRBV5-1, the J gene TRBJ2-3; D perhaps matches TRBD1 (5 bases). Looked up from germline, CDR1 is SGHRS and CDR2 is YFSETQ. The CDR3 is made up of 16 amino acids. Deletions cut 4 bases from V and 1 base from J, with 16 bases between. The CDR3 loop reads CASSLYQGLGTDTQYF. CDR3 nucleotides: TGCGCCAGCAGCCTGTACCAGGGATTGGGCACAGATACGCAGTATTTT.

The rearrangement uses TRBV5-5 and TRBJ2-1; TRBD2 matches at 14 bases. This CDR3 is 14 amino acids long. Germline trimming cut 2 bases from V and 9 bases from J; bases unmatched to any gene: 1. Germline V CDR1 and CDR2: SGHKS, YYEKEE (reference sequence). CDR3 region: CASSFGTSGSEQFF. The DNA of the CDR3 is TGTGCCAGCAGCTTCGGGACTAGCGGGAGTGAGCAGTTCTTC.

This clone showed up just once. The chain carries TRBV5-5 and TRBJ2-1; 16 nucleotides agree with TRBD2. CDR3 size: 16 residues. The trim removed 3 bases at V and 4 bases at J, leaving 1 base unmatched. Germline V lookup: CDR1 SGHKS, CDR2 YYEKEE (reference sequence). CDR3 nucleotides: TGTGCCAGCAGCTGGGGACTAGCGGGAGGGTACAATGAGCAGTTCTTC. This translates into CASSWGLAGGYNEQFF.

The chain combines TRBV7-2 with TRBJ2-5, with D tentatively TRBD2 (6 bases). The CDR3 contains 15 residues. With 0 bases removed from V and 2 bases from J, the gap between germline ends came to 10 bases. Germline CDR1 SGHTA, CDR2 FQGNSA. In DNA form, the CDR3 reads TGTGCCAGCAGCTTAGCGCGGGATTTTCAAGAGACCCAGTACTTC. It is translated as CASSLARDFQETQYF.

The genes are TRBV6-1 and TRBJ1-4, with 7 bases fitting TRBD1. CDR3 length: 15 amino acids. V trimming: 3 bases; J trimming: 3 bases; junction bases outside the gene matches: 4. The germline V gene encodes CDR1 MNHNS and CDR2 SASEGT. As DNA, the CDR3 is TGTGCCAGCAGTGACCAGGGGGTCTCTAATGAAAAACTGTTTTTT. It encodes CASSDQGVSNEKLFF.

J is TRBJ2-3 and V is TRBV9; D might be TRBD2 (6 bases). The CDR3 spans 18 residues. The V end lost 1 base, the J end lost 0 bases, and 18 bases lay between the germline ends. Germline CDR1 is SGDLS and CDR2 is YYNGEE. The CDR3: CASSVPGLEPTSTDTQYF. CDR3 nucleotides: TGTGCCAGCAGCGTACCGGGACTGGAGCCCACTAGCACAGATACGCAGTATTTT. The entire variable domain, with the rest obtained from reference TRBV9 and TRBJ2-3, is as follows: DSGVTQTPKHLITATGQRVTLRCSPRSGDLSVYWYQQSLDQGLQFLIQYYNGEERAKGNILERFSAQQFPDLHSELNLSSLELGDSALYFCASSVPGLEPTSTDTQYFGPGTRLTVL.

The gene calls are TRBV28 and TRBJ2-1, with TRBD2 matching 9 bases. CDR1 MDHEN and CDR2 SYDVKM come from the germline V gene. J gave up 7 bases and V 6 bases, and 10 bases lay outside the gene matches. The CDR3 runs to 15 residues. This CDR3 is CASRGGGSGSNEQFF. In DNA, the CDR3 is TGTGCCAGCAGAGGAGGGGGTAGCGGGAGTAATGAGCAGTTCTTC. Full variable domain (missing parts from reference TRBV28 and TRBJ2-1): DVKVTQSSRYLVKRTGEKVFLECVQDMDHENMFWYRQDPGLGLRLIYFSYDVKMKEKGDIPEGYSVSREKKERFSLILESASTNQTSMYLCASRGGGSGSNEQFFGPGTRLTVL.

This clone occurred once. One end of the junction varies from germline; a read error may be responsible. The rearrangement joins TRBV7-7 to TRBJ2-2, with 10 bases matching TRBD2. The CDR3 contains 15 residues. Germline V gene sequence: CDR1 SSHAT, CDR2 FNYEAQ (reference sequence). The CDR3 protein is CASSLGGLATGELFF. CDR3 bases: TGTGCTAGCAGCTTAGGGGGACTAGCGACCGGGGAGCTGTTTTTT.

The chain has TRBV10-2 and TRBJ1-5; D is possibly TRBD1 (6 bases). CDR1 is WSHSY and CDR2 is SAAADI in the germline V gene. Trimming took off 4 bases at V and 4 bases at J, with 11 bases between the two ends. There are 14 residues in the CDR3. DNA for the CDR3: TGCGCCAGCAGTGCTGGACAGACGAATCAGCCCCAGCATTTT. This translates into CASSAGQTNQPQHF.

This chain connects TRBV30 to TRBJ2-1; 13 bases map to TRBD2. The CDR3 sequence is 15 residues long. Germline trimming cut 3 bases from V and 8 bases from J; bases unmatched to any gene: 7. Germline V gene sequence: CDR1 GTSNPN, CDR2 SVGIG (reference sequence). CDR3 in amino acids: CAWSLLAGGPYEQFF. The CDR3 nucleotides are TGTGCCTGGAGCCTACTAGCGGGAGGGCCCTATGAGCAGTTCTTC. The variable domain in full, with the rest retrieved from reference TRBV30 and TRBJ2-1, is SQTIHQWPATLVQPVGSPLSLECTVEGTSNPNLYWYRQAAGRGLQLLFYSVGIGQISSEVPQNLSASRPQDRQFILSSKKLLLSDSGFYLCAWSLLAGGPYEQFFGPGTRLTVL.

The rearrangement uses TRBV9 and TRBJ2-5; 10 bases map to TRBD2. The CDR3 covers 17 residues. Germline CDR1 SGDLS, CDR2 YYNGEE. Unmatched junction bases numbered 11, after V lost 2 bases and J lost 4 bases. CDR3 sequence: CASSVGTRLAGVETQYF. Here the CDR3 DNA reads TGTGCCAGCAGCGTCGGTACTCGGCTAGCGGGAGTAGAGACCCAGTACTTC.

The J gene is TRBJ1-1, the V gene TRBV19; D not resolved. There are 13 residues in the CDR3. Trimming shortened V by 10 bases and J by 4 bases, and 16 bases separated the two germline ends. Germline V gene data show CDR1 as LNHDA and CDR2 as SQIVND (reference sequence). CDR3: CATNNLGGTEAFF. Here the CDR3 DNA reads TGTGCCACCAATAACCTCGGAGGCACTGAAGCTTTCTTT.

The chain is built from TRBV14 and TRBJ2-2; D uncertain. CDR1 is SGHDN and CDR2 is FVKESK in the germline V gene. V lost 3 bases, J lost 4 bases, and 12 bases lay in between. CDR3 length equals 15 residues. CDR3 loop: CASSQLAALTGELFF. The CDR3 DNA is TGTGCCAGCAGCCAGCTGGCGGCCCTCACCGGGGAGCTGTTTTTT. Supplemented by reference TRBV14 and TRBJ2-2, the full variable domain reads EAGVTQFPSHSVIEKGQTVTLRCDPISGHDNLYWYRRVMGKEIKFLLHFVKESKQDESGMPNNRFLAERTGGTYSTLKVQPAELEDSGVYFCASSQLAALTGELFFGEGSRLTVL.